This TCR beta chain was profiled in a study of T cell changes during pregnancy in multiple sclerosis. The method was immunoSEQ multiplex PCR; TCRdb's version includes in-frame clones alone and lacks a portion of them. Of roughly 52,000 clones in the sample, 94% were seen once. The trim removed 0 bases at V and 3 bases at J, leaving 7 bases unmatched. The CDR3 is 16 amino acids. CDR1 is SEHNR, CDR2 FQNEAQ, per germline (reference sequence). This material consisted of CD8+ T cells from peripheral blood mononuclear cells, taken before pregnancy. This chain joins TRBV7-9 and TRBJ1-1; 7 nucleotides agree with TRBD1. The source is a female donor with multiple sclerosis, enrolled in a pregnancy study. CDR3 in DNA: TGTGCCAGCAGCTTAGCCCGGAGACAGGGTGACACTGAAGCTTTCTTT. This sequence encodes CASSLARRQGDTEAFF.